The sequence of this T cell receptor (beta chain) was determined in a study of beta chain features in type 1 diabetes. From germline, CDR1 is MDHEN and CDR2 SYDVKM. This CDR3 comprises 14 residues. J gave up 4 bases and V 3 bases, and 1 base lay outside the gene matches. Of note for this clone: Antigen specificity is unknown.

The entirety of the isolated RNA underwent reverse transcription, so expressed TCRB transcripts were sequenced. Here immunoSEQ multiplex PCR was the method, and the copy in TCRdb shows in-frame clones only, minus some. The table has more than 300,000 clones, 9.3% seen once. Sorting of CD4+ naive, central memory, regulatory and stem cell-like memory cells was performed via CD45RO/CCR7/CD25/CD127/CD95/CD27. General study points: Lower insertion and higher deletion counts appeared at VDJ junctions in type 1 diabetes patients. All four CD4+ subsets of Type 1 diabetes patients contained TCRB CDR3s that were moderately but significantly shorter.

The sample was central memory CD4+ T cells from blood. This TCR came from a young man with type 1 diabetes. V usage is TRBV28 and J usage is TRBJ2-1; TRBD2 matches at 9 bases. The CDR3 sequence is CASSFSGGYNEQFF. The CDR3, as DNA: TGTGCCAGCAGTTTCAGCGGGGGGTACAATGAGCAGTTCTTC. The full variable domain, rest sourced from reference TRBV28 and TRBJ2-1, is DVKVTQSSRYLVKRTGEKVFLECVQDMDHENMFWYRQDPGLGLRLIYFSYDVKMKEKGDIPEGYSVSREKKERFSLILESASTNQTSMYLCASSFSGGYNEQFFGPGTRLTVL.